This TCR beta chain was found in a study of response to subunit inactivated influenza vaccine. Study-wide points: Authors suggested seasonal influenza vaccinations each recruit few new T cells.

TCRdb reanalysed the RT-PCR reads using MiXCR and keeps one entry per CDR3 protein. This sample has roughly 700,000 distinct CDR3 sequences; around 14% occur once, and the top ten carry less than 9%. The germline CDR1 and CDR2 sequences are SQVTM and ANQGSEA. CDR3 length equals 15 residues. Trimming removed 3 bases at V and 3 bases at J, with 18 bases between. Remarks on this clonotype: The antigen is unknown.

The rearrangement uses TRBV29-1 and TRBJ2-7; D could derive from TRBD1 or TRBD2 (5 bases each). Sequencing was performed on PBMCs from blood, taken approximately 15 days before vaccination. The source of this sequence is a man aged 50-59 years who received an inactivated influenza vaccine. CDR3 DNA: TGCAGCGTTGAGGGTAGGGCAGGGACCCACTACGAGCAGTACTTC. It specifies CSVEGRAGTHYEQYF.